The sequence of this T cell receptor (beta chain) was determined in a study of shared clonotypes between healthy human individuals. Whole-study results and caveats: When compared with the clonotypes that were shared by all four sorted-subset donors, the non-shared clonotypes turned out to have lower generation probabilities. Genetic and exposure-history diversity was limited by the small donor number.

The data were produced by immunoSEQ multiplex PCR, yet TCRdb's version contains in-frame clones alone and is incomplete. The table has around 2,000,000 clones, 85% to 95% seen once; the top ten hold under 0.15%. Details on this clone: The antigen remains undetermined. In the same sample, other DNA sequences code for this CDR3.

After removal of 0 bases from V and 2 bases from J, the junction contained 3 bases not matched to a gene. CDR3 length: 15 amino acids. CDR1 is ENHRY, CDR2 SYGVKD, per germline. The chain recombines TRBV10-3 with TRBJ1-1; 7 bases match TRBD1. The sample consisted of naive CD4+ T cells sorted from blood. As to subset: CD45RA+ positively selected. This receptor was taken from a man younger than 35 in good health. The CDR3 nucleotides are TGTGCCATCAGTGAGTCGAGAGGGGGCAACACTGAAGCTTTCTTT. It specifies CAISESRGGNTEAFF.